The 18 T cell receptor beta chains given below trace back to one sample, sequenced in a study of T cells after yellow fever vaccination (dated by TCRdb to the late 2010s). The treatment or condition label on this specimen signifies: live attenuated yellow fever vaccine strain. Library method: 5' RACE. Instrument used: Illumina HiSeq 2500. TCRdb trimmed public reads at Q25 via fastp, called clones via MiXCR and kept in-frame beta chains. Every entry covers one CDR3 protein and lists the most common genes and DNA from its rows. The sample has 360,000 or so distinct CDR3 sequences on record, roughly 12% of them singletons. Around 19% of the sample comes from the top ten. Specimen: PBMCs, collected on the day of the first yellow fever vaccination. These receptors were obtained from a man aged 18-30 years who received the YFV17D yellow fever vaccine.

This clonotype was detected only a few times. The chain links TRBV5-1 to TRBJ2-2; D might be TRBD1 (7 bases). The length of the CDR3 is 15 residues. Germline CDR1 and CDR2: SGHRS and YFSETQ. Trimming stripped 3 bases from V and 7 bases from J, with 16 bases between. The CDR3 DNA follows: TGCGCCAGCAGCTCCCGACAGGGCGGGGACGGGGAGCTGTTTTTT. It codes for CASSSRQGGDGELFF.

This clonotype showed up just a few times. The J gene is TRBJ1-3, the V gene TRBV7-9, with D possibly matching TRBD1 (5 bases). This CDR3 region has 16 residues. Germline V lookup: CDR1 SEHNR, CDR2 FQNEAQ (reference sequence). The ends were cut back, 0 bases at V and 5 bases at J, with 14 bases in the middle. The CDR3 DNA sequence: TGTGCCAGCAGCTTAGCATCCCGGACACCAAGAAACACCATATATTTT. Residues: CASSLASRTPRNTIYF.

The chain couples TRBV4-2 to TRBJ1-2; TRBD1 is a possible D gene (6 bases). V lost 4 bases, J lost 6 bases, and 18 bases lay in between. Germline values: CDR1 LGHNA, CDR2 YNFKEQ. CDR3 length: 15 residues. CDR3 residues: CASSPTGPIEDGYTF. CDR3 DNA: TGTGCCAGCAGCCCCACAGGGCCAATTGAAGATGGCTACACCTTC.

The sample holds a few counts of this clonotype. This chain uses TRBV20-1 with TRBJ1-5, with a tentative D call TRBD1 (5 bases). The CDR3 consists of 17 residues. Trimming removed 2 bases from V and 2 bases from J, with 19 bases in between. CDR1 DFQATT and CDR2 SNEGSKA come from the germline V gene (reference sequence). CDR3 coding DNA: TGCAGTGCTAGAACTCTTTCGGCGGTGGGGGGCAATCAGCCCCAGCATTTT. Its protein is CSARTLSAVGGNQPQHF.

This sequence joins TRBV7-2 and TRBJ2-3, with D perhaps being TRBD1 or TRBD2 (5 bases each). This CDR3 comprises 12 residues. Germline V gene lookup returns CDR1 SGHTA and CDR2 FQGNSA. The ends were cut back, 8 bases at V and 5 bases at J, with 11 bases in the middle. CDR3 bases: TGTGCCAGCGGGGCGGGCGGAGATACGCAGTATTTT. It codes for CASGAGGDTQYF. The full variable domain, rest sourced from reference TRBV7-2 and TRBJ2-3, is GAGVSQSPSNKVTEKGKDVELRCDPISGHTALYWYRQSLGQGLEFLIYFQGNSAPDKSGLPSDRFSAERTGGSVSTLTIQRTQQEDSAVYLCASGAGGDTQYFGPGTRLTVL.

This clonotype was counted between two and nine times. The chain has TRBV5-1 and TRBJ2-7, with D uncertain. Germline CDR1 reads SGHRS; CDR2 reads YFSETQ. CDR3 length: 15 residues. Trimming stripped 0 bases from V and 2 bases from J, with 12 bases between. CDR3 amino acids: CASSLAGSGTYEQYF. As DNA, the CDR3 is TGCGCCAGCAGCTTGGCGGGTTCCGGAACCTACGAGCAGTACTTC.

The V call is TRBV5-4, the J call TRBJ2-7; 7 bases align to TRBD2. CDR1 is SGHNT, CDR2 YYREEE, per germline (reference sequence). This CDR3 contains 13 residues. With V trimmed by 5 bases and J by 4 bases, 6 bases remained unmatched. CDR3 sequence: CASRSGGSYEQYF. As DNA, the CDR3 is TGTGCCAGCAGATCGGGCGGGAGTTACGAGCAGTACTTC.

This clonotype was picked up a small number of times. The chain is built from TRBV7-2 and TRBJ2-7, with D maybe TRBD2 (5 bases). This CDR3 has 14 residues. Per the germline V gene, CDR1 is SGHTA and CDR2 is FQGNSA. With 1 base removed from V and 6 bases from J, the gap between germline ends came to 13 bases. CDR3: CASSLGDGVGEQYV. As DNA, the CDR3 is TGTGCCAGCAGCTTAGGAGACGGGGTAGGCGAGCAGTACGTC.

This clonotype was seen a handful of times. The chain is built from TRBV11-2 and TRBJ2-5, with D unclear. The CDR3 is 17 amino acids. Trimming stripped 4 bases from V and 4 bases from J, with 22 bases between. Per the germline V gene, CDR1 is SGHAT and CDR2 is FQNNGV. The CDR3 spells CASSSEFDVVQVETQYF. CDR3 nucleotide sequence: TGTGCCAGCAGCTCGGAGTTCGACGTTGTCCAGGTAGAGACCCAGTACTTC.

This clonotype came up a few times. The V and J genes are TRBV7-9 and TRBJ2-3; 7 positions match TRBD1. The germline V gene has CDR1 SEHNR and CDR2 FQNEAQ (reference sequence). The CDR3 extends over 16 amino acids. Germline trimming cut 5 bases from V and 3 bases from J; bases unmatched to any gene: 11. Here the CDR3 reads CASSRARGQKTDTQYF. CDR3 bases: TGTGCCAGCAGCCGAGCTAGGGGACAGAAAACAGATACGCAGTATTTT.

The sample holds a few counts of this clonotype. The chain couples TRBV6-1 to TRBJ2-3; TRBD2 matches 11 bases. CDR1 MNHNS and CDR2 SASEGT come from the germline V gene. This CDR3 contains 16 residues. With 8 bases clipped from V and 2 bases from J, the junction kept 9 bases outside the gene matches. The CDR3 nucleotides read TGTGCCAGCTCCTTTTTAGCGGGGGGGTCCACAGATACGCAGTATTTT. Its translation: CASSFLAGGSTDTQYF.

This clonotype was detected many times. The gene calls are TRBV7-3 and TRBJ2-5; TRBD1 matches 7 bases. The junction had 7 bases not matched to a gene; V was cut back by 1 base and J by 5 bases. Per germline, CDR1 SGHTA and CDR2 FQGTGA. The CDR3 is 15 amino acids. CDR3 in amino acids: CASSLSAGQEETQYF. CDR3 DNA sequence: TGTGCCAGCAGCTTAAGTGCTGGACAGGAGGAGACCCAGTACTTC.

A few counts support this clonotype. The CDR3 nucleotides read TGTGCCAGCACCCTTAAGGGACAGGGGCCCTACAATGAGCAGTTCTTC. Amino acids: CASTLKGQGPYNEQFF. This rearrangement joins TRBV12-3 or TRBV12-4 to TRBJ2-1, with TRBD1 matching 10 bases. The CDR3 runs to 16 residues. The trim removed 7 bases at V and 2 bases at J, leaving 8 bases unmatched.

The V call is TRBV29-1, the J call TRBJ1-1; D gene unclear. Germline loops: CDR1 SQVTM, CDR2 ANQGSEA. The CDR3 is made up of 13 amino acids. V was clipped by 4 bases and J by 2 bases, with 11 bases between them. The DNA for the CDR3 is TGCAGCGTTGGTACCGTACCTAACACTGAAGCTTTCTTT. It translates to CSVGTVPNTEAFF.

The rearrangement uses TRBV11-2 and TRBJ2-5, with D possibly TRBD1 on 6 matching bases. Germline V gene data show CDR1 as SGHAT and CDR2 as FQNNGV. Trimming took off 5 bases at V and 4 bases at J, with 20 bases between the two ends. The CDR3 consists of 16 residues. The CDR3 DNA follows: TGTGCCAGCAGCCTCCACGAGGGACAAGGGGGAGAGACCCAGTACTTC. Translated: CASSLHEGQGGETQYF.

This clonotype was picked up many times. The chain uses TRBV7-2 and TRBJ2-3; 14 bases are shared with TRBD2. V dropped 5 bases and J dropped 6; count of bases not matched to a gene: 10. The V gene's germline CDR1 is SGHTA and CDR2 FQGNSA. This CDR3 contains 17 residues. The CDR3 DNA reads TGTGCCAGCAGCCCGACCGGGACTAGCGGGGGCCCGGATACGCAGTATTTT. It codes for CASSPTGTSGGPDTQYF.

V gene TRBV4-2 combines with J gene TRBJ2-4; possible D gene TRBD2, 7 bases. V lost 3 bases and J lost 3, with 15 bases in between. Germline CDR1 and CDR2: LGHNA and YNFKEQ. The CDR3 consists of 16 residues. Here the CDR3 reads CASSHIQGGDKNIQYF. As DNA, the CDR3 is TGTGCCAGCAGCCACATACAGGGAGGGGACAAAAACATTCAGTACTTC.

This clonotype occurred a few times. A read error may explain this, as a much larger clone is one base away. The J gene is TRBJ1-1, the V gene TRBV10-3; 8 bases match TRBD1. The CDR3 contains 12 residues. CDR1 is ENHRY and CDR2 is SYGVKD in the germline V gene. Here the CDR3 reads CAISQRQGTTIF. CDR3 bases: TGTGCCATCAGTCAAAGACAGGGGACGACTATCTTT.